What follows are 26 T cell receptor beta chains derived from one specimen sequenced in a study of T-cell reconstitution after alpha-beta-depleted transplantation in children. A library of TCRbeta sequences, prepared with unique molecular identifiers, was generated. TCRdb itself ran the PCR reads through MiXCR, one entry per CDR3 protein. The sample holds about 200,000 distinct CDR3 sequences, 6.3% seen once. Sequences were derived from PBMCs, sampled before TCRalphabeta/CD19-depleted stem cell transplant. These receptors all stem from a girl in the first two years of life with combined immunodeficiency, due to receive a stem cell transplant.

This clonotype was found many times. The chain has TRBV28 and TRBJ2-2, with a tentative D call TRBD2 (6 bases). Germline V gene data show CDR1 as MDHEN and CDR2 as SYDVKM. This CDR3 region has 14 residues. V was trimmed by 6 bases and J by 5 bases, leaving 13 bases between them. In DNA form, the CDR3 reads TGTGCCAGCAGGGGGCCACTAGCAACCGGGGAGCTGTTTTTT. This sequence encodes CASRGPLATGELFF.

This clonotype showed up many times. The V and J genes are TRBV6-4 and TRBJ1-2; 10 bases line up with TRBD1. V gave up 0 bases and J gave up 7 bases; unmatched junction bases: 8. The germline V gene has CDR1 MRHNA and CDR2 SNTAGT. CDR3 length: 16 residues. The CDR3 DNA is TGTGCCAGCAGTGACTCATGGAGACAGGGGGCGCTTGGCTACACCTTC. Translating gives CASSDSWRQGALGYTF.

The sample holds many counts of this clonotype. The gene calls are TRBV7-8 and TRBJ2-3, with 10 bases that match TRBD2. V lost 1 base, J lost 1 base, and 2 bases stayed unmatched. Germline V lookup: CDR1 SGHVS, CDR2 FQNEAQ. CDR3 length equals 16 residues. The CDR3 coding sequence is TGTGCCAGCAGCTTAGAGCTAGCGGGGGGCACAGATACGCAGTATTTT. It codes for CASSLELAGGTDTQYF.

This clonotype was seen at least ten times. The CDR3 protein is CASSYLGVSYNEQFF. CDR3 coding DNA: TGTGCCAGCAGTTACTTGGGGGTCTCCTACAATGAGCAGTTCTTC. This chain joins TRBV6-5 and TRBJ2-1; D tentatively fits TRBD1 or TRBD2 (5 bases each). Trimming removed 1 base from V and 0 bases from J, with 7 bases in between. CDR3 length equals 15 residues. The germline V gene has CDR1 MNHEY and CDR2 SVGAGI.

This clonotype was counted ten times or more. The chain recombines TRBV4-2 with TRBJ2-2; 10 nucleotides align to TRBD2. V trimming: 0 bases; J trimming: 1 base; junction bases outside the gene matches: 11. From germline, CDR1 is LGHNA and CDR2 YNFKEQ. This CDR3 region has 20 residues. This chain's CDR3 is CASSQDPRAGLAKNTGELFF. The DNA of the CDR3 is TGTGCCAGCAGCCAAGATCCCAGGGCGGGACTAGCGAAGAACACCGGGGAGCTGTTTTTT.

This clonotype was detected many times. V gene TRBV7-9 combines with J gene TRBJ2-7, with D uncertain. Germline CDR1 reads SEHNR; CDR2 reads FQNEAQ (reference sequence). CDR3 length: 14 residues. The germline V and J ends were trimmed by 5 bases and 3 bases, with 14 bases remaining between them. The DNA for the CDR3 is TGTGCCAGCAGCGCCGTAGGATTACTCTACGAGCAGTACTTC. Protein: CASSAVGLLYEQYF.

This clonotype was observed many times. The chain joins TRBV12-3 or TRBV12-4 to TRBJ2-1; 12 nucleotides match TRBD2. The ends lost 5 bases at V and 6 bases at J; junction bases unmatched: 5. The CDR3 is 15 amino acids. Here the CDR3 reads CASSPSGRGGNEQFF. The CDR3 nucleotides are TGTGCCAGCAGTCCTAGCGGGAGGGGGGGCAATGAGCAGTTCTTC.

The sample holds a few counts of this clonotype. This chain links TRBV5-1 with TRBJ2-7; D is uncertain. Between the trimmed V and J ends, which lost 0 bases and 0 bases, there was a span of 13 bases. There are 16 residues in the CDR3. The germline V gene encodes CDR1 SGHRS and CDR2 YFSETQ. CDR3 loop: CASSLDPVASSYEQYF. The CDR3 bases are TGCGCCAGCAGCTTGGATCCGGTGGCTAGCTCCTACGAGCAGTACTTC.

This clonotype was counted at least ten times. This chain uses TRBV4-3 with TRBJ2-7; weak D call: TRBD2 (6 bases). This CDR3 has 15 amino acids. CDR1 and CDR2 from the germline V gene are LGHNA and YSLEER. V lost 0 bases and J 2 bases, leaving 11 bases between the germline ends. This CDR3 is CASSQEAGRTYEQYF. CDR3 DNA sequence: TGCGCCAGCAGCCAAGAGGCGGGACGAACCTACGAGCAGTACTTC.

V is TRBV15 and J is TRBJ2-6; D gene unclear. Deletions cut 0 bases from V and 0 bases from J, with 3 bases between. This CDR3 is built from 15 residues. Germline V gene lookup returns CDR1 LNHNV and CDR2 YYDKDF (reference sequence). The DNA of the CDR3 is TGTGCCACCAGCAGAGATCTCTCTGGGGCCAACGTCCTGACTTTC. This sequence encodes CATSRDLSGANVLTF.

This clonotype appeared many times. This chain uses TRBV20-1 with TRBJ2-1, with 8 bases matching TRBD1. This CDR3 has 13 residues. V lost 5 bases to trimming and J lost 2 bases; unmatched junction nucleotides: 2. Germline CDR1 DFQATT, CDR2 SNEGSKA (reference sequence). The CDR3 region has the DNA TGCAGTGCTCCGACAGGGGCCTACAATGAGCAGTTCTTC. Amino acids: CSAPTGAYNEQFF.

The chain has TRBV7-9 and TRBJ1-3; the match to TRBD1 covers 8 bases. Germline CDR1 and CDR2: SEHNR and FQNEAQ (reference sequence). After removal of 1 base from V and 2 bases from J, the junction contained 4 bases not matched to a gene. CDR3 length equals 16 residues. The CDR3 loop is CASSLEDRDAGNTIYF. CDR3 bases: TGTGCCAGCAGCTTAGAGGACAGGGACGCTGGAAACACCATATATTTT. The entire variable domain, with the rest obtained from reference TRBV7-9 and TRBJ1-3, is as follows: DTGVSQNPRHKITKRGQNVTFRCDPISEHNRLYWYRQTLGQGPEFLTYFQNEAQLEKSRLLSDRFSAERPKGSFSTLEIQRTEQGDSAMYLCASSLEDRDAGNTIYFGEGSWLTVV.

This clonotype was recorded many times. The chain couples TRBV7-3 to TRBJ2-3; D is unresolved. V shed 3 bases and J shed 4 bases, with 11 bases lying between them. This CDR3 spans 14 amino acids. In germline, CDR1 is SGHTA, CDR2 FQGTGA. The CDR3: CASSLSASPDTQYF. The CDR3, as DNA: TGTGCCAGCAGCTTGTCAGCTTCCCCAGATACGCAGTATTTT.

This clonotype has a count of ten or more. The CDR3 sequence is CATSDPSGELFF. The CDR3 bases are TGTGCCACCAGTGACCCTAGCGGGGAGCTGTTTTTT. This chain links TRBV24-1 with TRBJ2-2; D is unresolved. The V and J ends lost 4 bases and 7 bases respectively, with 6 bases between them. CDR3 length: 12 amino acids. Germline-derived CDR1 and CDR2 are KGHDR and SFDVKD.

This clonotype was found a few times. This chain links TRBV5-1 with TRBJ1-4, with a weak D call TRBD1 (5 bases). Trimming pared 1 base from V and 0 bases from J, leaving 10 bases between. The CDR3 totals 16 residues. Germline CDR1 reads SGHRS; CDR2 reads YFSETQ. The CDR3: CASSLLRGATNEKLFF. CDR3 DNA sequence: TGCGCCAGCAGCTTGCTTCGGGGGGCAACTAATGAAAAACTGTTTTTT.

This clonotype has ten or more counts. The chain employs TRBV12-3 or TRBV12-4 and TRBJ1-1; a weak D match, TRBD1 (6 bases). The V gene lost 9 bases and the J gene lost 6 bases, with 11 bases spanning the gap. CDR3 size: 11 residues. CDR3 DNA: TGTGCCAGTCTACAGGGTCCTGAAGCTTTCTTT. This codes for CASLQGPEAFF.

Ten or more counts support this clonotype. CDR3 loop: CASSSTVRNTEAFF. The CDR3 region has the DNA TGTGCCAGCAGCTCTACAGTGAGGAACACTGAAGCTTTCTTT. The V and J genes are TRBV11-3 and TRBJ1-1; D not certain. Germline assignment: CDR1 SGHNT and CDR2 YENEEA. V was shortened by 4 bases and J by 1 base, with 10 bases between the two germline ends. This CDR3 contains 14 residues.

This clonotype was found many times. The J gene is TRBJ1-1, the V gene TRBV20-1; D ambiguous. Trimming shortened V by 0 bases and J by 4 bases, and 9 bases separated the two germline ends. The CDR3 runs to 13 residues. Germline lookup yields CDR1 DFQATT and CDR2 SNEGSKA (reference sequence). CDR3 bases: TGCAGTGCTAGAGATCCGGGGAGCACTGAAGCTTTCTTT. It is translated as CSARDPGSTEAFF.

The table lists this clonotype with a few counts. CDR3 loop: CASRNPVLGDRAQETQYF. CDR3 sequence (DNA): TGTGCCAGCAGGAACCCTGTCTTAGGGGACAGGGCCCAAGAGACCCAGTACTTC. The chain carries TRBV2 and TRBJ2-5, with 9 bases that match TRBD1. With 6 bases clipped from V and 1 base from J, the junction kept 15 bases outside the gene matches. Germline values: CDR1 SNHLY, CDR2 FYNNEI. The CDR3 totals 18 residues.

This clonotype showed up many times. CDR3 amino acids: CASSRREGAGQETQYF. The CDR3 coding sequence is TGTGCCAGCAGTCGTCGTGAAGGGGCAGGCCAAGAGACCCAGTACTTC. This chain links TRBV28 with TRBJ2-5, with D possibly being TRBD1 (5 bases). V gave up 5 bases and J gave up 1 base, with 17 bases separating them. The CDR3 runs 16 residues. Germline V lookup: CDR1 MDHEN, CDR2 SYDVKM.

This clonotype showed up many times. Here the CDR3 DNA reads TGCAGTGCTAGATGGGCAAGGGCCTACAATGAGCAGTTCTTC. Residues: CSARWARAYNEQFF. The rearrangement links TRBV20-1 to TRBJ2-1; D call uncertain. Germline values: CDR1 DFQATT, CDR2 SNEGSKA (reference sequence). V dropped 2 bases and J dropped 2 bases, with 10 bases sitting between them. The CDR3 totals 14 residues.

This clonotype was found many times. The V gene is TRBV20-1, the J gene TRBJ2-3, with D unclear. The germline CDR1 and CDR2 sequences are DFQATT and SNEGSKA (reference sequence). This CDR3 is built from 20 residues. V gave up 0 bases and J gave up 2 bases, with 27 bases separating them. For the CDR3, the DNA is TGCAGTGCTAGAGACAATTATCCCTCGACTGGAAGAGCCCTCACAGATACGCAGTATTTT. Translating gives CSARDNYPSTGRALTDTQYF.

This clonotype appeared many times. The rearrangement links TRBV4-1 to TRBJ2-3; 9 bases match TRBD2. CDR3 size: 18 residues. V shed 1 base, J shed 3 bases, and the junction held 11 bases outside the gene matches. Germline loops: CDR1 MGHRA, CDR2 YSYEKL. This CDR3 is CASSQVGGGRAWTDTQYF. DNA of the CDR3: TGCGCCAGCAGCCAAGTAGGGGGCGGGAGGGCCTGGACAGATACGCAGTATTTT.

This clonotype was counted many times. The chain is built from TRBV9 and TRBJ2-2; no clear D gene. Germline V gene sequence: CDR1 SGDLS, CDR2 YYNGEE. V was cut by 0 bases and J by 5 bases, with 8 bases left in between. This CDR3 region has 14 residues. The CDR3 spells CASSVGMVTGELFF. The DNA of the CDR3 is TGTGCCAGCAGCGTAGGTATGGTAACCGGGGAGCTGTTTTTT.

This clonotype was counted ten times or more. This chain's CDR3 is CASSQETLKSQETQYF. The DNA for the CDR3 is TGCGCCAGCAGCCAGGAAACCCTGAAAAGCCAAGAGACCCAGTACTTC. J is TRBJ2-5 and V is TRBV4-1, with D hard to call. The germline V and J ends were trimmed by 3 bases and 1 base, with 15 bases remaining between them. The CDR3 extends over 16 amino acids. Germline-derived CDR1 and CDR2 are MGHRA and YSYEKL.

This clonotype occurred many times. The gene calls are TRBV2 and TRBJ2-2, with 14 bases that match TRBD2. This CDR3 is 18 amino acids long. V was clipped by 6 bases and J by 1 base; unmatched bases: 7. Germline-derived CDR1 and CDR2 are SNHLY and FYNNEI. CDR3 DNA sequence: TGTGCCAGCAGGTCTCACGGGACTAGCGGGGGGAACACCGGGGAGCTGTTTTTT. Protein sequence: CASRSHGTSGGNTGELFF.